The rows below give T cell receptor beta chains drawn from one sample of a study of blood T cell repertoires in COVID-19. TCRdb's table, derived via immunoSEQ multiplex PCR, lists solely in-frame clones and lacks some. Among about 160,000 clones, about 87% were seen once, and the ten largest hold 3.5% to 4%. Specimen: peripheral blood. The receptors come from a woman aged 55-69 years who had recovered from COVID-19. CDR3s include the opening cysteine and the closing phenylalanine or tryptophan. Fields, in order: V gene, D gene, J gene, clone size, CDR3 protein, CDR3 DNA. The D gene is left open where the match is weak. Clone size is given for some rows only: seen once, a few or many times, or a class if the clone is expanded.

v_gene: TRBV6-1
d_gene: TRBD1
j_gene: TRBJ1-2
abundance: once
CDR3aa: CASSEQGAGGYTF
CDR3nt: TGTGCCAGCAGTGAACAGGGGGCTGGCGGCTACACCTTC

v_gene: TRBV7-9
d_gene: -
j_gene: TRBJ1-1
abundance: -
CDR3aa: CASSLSSVNTEAFF
CDR3nt: TGTGCCAGCAGCTTAAGTTCGGTGAACACTGAAGCTTTCTTT

v_gene: TRBV2
d_gene: TRBD1
j_gene: TRBJ1-5
abundance: -
CDR3aa: CASSAGTGGRQPQHF
CDR3nt: TGTGCCAGCAGTGCCGGGACAGGGGGCAGACAGCCCCAGCATTTT

v_gene: TRBV30
d_gene: -
j_gene: TRBJ1-2
abundance: -
CDR3aa: CAWSVWAAALYGYTF
CDR3nt: TGTGCCTGGAGTGTTTGGGCAGCCGCGCTCTATGGCTACACCTTC

v_gene: TRBV6-5
d_gene: -
j_gene: TRBJ1-1
abundance: -
CDR3aa: CASSTGGRGEAFF
CDR3nt: TGTGCCAGCAGCACCGGGGGGCGAGGTGAAGCTTTCTTT

v_gene: TRBV6-5
d_gene: -
j_gene: TRBJ1-1
abundance: -
CDR3aa: CASSYYREAFF
CDR3nt: TGTGCCAGCAGTTATTACAGGGAGGCTTTCTTT

v_gene: TRBV7-2
d_gene: -
j_gene: TRBJ2-3
abundance: -
CDR3aa: CASSLNSGTDTQYF
CDR3nt: TGTGCCAGCAGCTTAAATTCAGGGACAGATACGCAGTATTTT

v_gene: TRBV18
d_gene: -
j_gene: TRBJ2-7
abundance: -
CDR3aa: CASSPESGKTYEQYF
CDR3nt: TGTGCCAGCTCACCAGAAAGCGGCAAAACCTACGAGCAGTACTTC

v_gene: TRBV11-2
d_gene: -
j_gene: TRBJ1-1
abundance: -
CDR3aa: CASGRWSTEAFF
CDR3nt: TGTGCCAGCGGCCGGTGGAGCACTGAAGCTTTCTTT

v_gene: TRBV6-5
d_gene: TRBD1
j_gene: TRBJ1-6
abundance: -
CDR3aa: CASKTGVESPLHF
CDR3nt: TGTGCCAGCAAGACAGGGGTGGAATCACCCCTCCACTTT

v_gene: TRBV2
d_gene: TRBD2
j_gene: TRBJ2-1
abundance: -
CDR3aa: CASSKLAGYNEQFF
CDR3nt: TGTGCCAGCAGTAAACTAGCGGGGTACAATGAGCAGTTCTTC

v_gene: TRBV27
d_gene: TRBD1
j_gene: TRBJ2-7
abundance: -
CDR3aa: CASRRYPPGTGTYEQYF
CDR3nt: TGTGCCAGCAGACGTTATCCCCCCGGGACAGGAACCTACGAGCAGTACTTC

v_gene: TRBV7-3
d_gene: TRBD1
j_gene: TRBJ1-2
abundance: -
CDR3aa: CASSMPGQHVYGYTF
CDR3nt: TGTGCCAGCAGCATGCCGGGACAGCACGTCTATGGCTACACCTTC

v_gene: TRBV27
d_gene: TRBD2
j_gene: TRBJ2-5
abundance: -
CDR3aa: CASRTPGLGGETQYF
CDR3nt: TGTGCCAGCAGAACGCCGGGACTAGGGGGAGAGACCCAGTACTTC

v_gene: TRBV3-1/TRBV3-2
d_gene: -
j_gene: TRBJ1-5
abundance: once
CDR3aa: CASSQVTGGNQPQHF
CDR3nt: TGTGCCAGCAGCCAAGTCACTGGGGGGAATCAGCCCCAGCATTTT

v_gene: TRBV28
d_gene: -
j_gene: TRBJ2-7
abundance: -
CDR3aa: CASSFKLQGLMHPFSYEQYF
CDR3nt: TGTGCCAGCAGTTTTAAACTCCAGGGACTTATGCACCCCTTCTCCTACGAGCAGTACTTC

v_gene: TRBV5-1
d_gene: TRBD1
j_gene: TRBJ2-7
abundance: -
CDR3aa: CASSLAGTGAYEQYF
CDR3nt: TGCGCCAGCAGCTTGGCGGGGACAGGGGCCTACGAGCAGTACTTC

v_gene: TRBV4-3
d_gene: TRBD1
j_gene: TRBJ1-2
abundance: -
CDR3aa: CASSQDARGTGTYGYTF
CDR3nt: TGCGCCAGCAGCCAGGATGCTAGAGGGACAGGGACCTATGGCTACACCTTC

v_gene: TRBV5-1
d_gene: TRBD1
j_gene: TRBJ2-7
abundance: -
CDR3aa: CASGVGDRVRDEQYF
CDR3nt: TGCGCCAGCGGTGTTGGGGACAGGGTTCGCGACGAGCAGTACTTC

v_gene: TRBV10-2
d_gene: -
j_gene: TRBJ2-7
abundance: -
CDR3aa: CASSESIEQYF
CDR3nt: TGCGCCAGCAGTGAGAGCATCGAGCAGTACTTC

v_gene: TRBV2
d_gene: -
j_gene: TRBJ1-1
abundance: -
CDR3aa: CASSEAPGQLNTEAFF
CDR3nt: TGTGCCAGCAGTGAAGCGCCTGGACAGTTGAACACTGAAGCTTTCTTT

v_gene: TRBV5-1
d_gene: -
j_gene: TRBJ2-6
abundance: -
CDR3aa: CASSPSIGVGANVLTF
CDR3nt: TGCGCCAGCAGCCCCAGTATAGGGGTAGGGGCCAACGTCCTGACTTTC

v_gene: TRBV27
d_gene: TRBD2
j_gene: TRBJ2-1
abundance: -
CDR3aa: CASSLSSRSGGLHEQFF
CDR3nt: TGTGCCAGCAGTTTATCGTCTAGGTCGGGGGGGTTGCATGAGCAGTTCTTC

v_gene: TRBV3-1/TRBV3-2
d_gene: -
j_gene: TRBJ2-7
abundance: -
CDR3aa: CASRGTGWRDEQYF
CDR3nt: TGTGCCAGCAGGGGAACAGGGTGGCGGGACGAGCAGTACTTC

v_gene: TRBV14
d_gene: TRBD2
j_gene: TRBJ2-3
abundance: -
CDR3aa: CASSYLAGGPGTQYF
CDR3nt: TGTGCCAGCAGCTACCTAGCGGGGGGGCCCGGTACGCAGTATTTT

v_gene: TRBV5-1
d_gene: TRBD1
j_gene: TRBJ2-3
abundance: -
CDR3aa: CASSLTGTETDTQYF
CDR3nt: TGCGCCAGCAGCCTAACCGGGACAGAGACAGATACGCAGTATTTT

v_gene: TRBV7-9
d_gene: TRBD1
j_gene: TRBJ2-3
abundance: -
CDR3aa: CASSQGDRETDTQYF
CDR3nt: TGTGCCAGCAGCCAGGGGGACAGGGAAACAGATACGCAGTATTTT

v_gene: TRBV18
d_gene: -
j_gene: TRBJ1-2
abundance: -
CDR3aa: CASSLDSLYGYTF
CDR3nt: TGTGCCAGCTCACTGGACAGTCTCTATGGCTACACCTTC